The text below deals with one TCR beta chain. The antigen is not known. How the authors handled the data: ImmunoSEQ output lacked quality scores and full-length reads, limiting matched filtering. Assay: immunoSEQ multiplex PCR; the TCRdb copy retains only in-frame clones and omits some. V and J calls and clone size are copied from that table; D and trimming were computed from the DNA. The sample includes hundreds of thousands of clones, roughly 95% of them seen just once. This record belongs to a study of shared clonotypes between healthy human individuals. Study-wide findings and caveats: A few donors shared around 5% of their naive CD4 clonotypes. Large sequencing depth failed to make sorted-subset sequencing complete, rarefaction showed. Estimated richness was generally greater in naive than memory subsets.

CDR3 length: 14 amino acids. J gave up 0 bases and V 6 bases, and 2 bases lay outside the gene matches. Germline lookup yields CDR1 MDHEN and CDR2 SYDVKM. This rearrangement joins TRBV28 to TRBJ2-7; 10 bases match TRBD2. This TCR derives from a woman aged 30 to 39 in good health. The material sequenced was naive CD4+ T cells sorted from blood. Documented subset: CD45RA+ positively selected. CDR3 nucleotides: TGTGCCAGCAGGGGGACTAGCGCCTCCTACGAGCAGTACTTC. This translates into CASRGTSASYEQYF.